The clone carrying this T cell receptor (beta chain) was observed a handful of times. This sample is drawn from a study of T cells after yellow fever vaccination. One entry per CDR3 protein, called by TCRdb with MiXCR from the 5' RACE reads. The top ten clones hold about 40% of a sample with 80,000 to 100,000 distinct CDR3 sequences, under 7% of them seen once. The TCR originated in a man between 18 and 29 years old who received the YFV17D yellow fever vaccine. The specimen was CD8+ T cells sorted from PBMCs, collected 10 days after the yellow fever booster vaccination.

CDR3 in DNA: TGCGCCAGCAGCCAAGATCTTTTGTCGGCGGGGGCCCTTCCCCGCACAGATACGCAGTATTTT. Translating gives CASSQDLLSAGALPRTDTQYF. The chain uses TRBV4-3 and TRBJ2-3; D might be TRBD2 (7 bases). The CDR3 runs 21 residues. Trimming stripped 0 bases from V and 1 base from J, with 26 bases between. Germline CDR1 LGHNA, CDR2 YSLEER.